The clone carrying this T cell receptor (beta chain) was recorded only once. Some clones are missing from TCRdb's copy, which holds only in-frame ones; the method was immunoSEQ multiplex PCR. This table has some 140,000 clones, 90% appearing once. This record comes from a study of T cell responses to AZD1222 COVID-19 vaccine. Germline loops: CDR1 SGHRS, CDR2 YFSETQ. The germline V and J ends were trimmed by 4 bases and 8 bases, with 21 bases remaining between them. The CDR3 covers 16 residues. This sequence originates from an adult in good health. The starting material was peripheral blood, obtained on day 0 of AZD1222 vaccination. V and J are TRBV5-1 and TRBJ1-4; the D is unclear. This CDR3 is CASSTQPGPIREKLFF. CDR3 bases: TGCGCCAGCAGCACTCAACCGGGCCCCATACGAGAAAAACTGTTTTTT.